The 3 T cell receptor beta chains below all came from one sample that was sequenced in a study of blood T cell repertoires in COVID-19 (dated by TCRdb to the early 2020s). Library preparation employed the immunoSEQ multiplex PCR assay. The table comes from immuneACCESS by way of TCRdb, which keeps in-frame sequences with V and J called. Part of the clones is missing from these tables; in studies checked, under half for an unresolved V gene and the rest for unknown reasons. This sample is represented by approximately 150,000 clones; around four fifths of them were singletons. The ten largest clonotypes hold around 6.2% of the sample. The sequenced material came from PBMCs or T cells enriched from blood (not recorded which). These receptors came from a woman aged 40 to 50 who had recovered from COVID-19.

The J gene is TRBJ2-7, the V gene TRBV5-1, with D perhaps TRBD2 (6 bases). The CDR3 spans 13 residues. Looked up from germline, CDR1 is SGHRS and CDR2 is YFSETQ. Trimming took 4 bases from V and 7 from J, leaving 15 bases between them. DNA of the CDR3: TGCGCCAGCAGCCCGTCCGGGGGATGGGAGCAGTACTTC. The encoded protein is CASSPSGGWEQYF.

This rearrangement joins TRBV2 to TRBJ1-5; D ambiguous. The CDR3 has 16 amino acids. Trimming cost V 3 bases and J 0 bases, with 12 bases left between them. Germline V lookup: CDR1 SNHLY, CDR2 FYNNEI. This chain's CDR3 is CASSDLRELSNQPQHF. Written as DNA, the CDR3 is TGTGCCAGCAGTGATTTGAGGGAGCTTAGCAATCAGCCCCAGCATTTT. The full variable domain, with the rest looked up from reference TRBV2 and TRBJ1-5, is EPEVTQTPSHQVTQMGQEVILRCVPISNHLYFYWYRQILGQKVEFLVSFYNNEISEKSEIFDDQFSVERPDGSNFTLKIRSTKLEDSAMYFCASSDLRELSNQPQHFGDGTRLSIL.

V is TRBV5-1 and J is TRBJ1-2, with 10 bases fitting TRBD1. This CDR3 contains 19 residues. CDR1 is SGHRS and CDR2 is YFSETQ in the germline V gene. With V trimmed by 4 bases and J by 6 bases, 21 bases remained unmatched. The CDR3 loop reads CASSPQFLQTGTGVDGYTF. The DNA for the CDR3 is TGCGCCAGCAGCCCTCAGTTTTTACAGACCGGGACAGGGGTCGATGGCTACACCTTC.